Listed here is a single TCR beta chain. Its antigen is still unknown. Trimming removed 5 bases from V and 5 bases from J, with 17 bases in between. This CDR3 comprises 15 residues. Germline values: CDR1 SGHKS, CDR2 YYEKEE (reference sequence). This entry is derived from a study of T cells after yellow fever vaccination. The study's findings and limits: Clones that expanded after primary vaccination mostly reappeared after the booster (roughly 96% CD4, around 87% CD8).

TCRdb re-called the 5' RACE reads through MiXCR, storing one row per CDR3 protein. The profile covers roughly 120,000 distinct CDR3 sequences, with about 7.8% appearing a single time and 2.7% taken by the ten largest. The clonotype originates from a man aged 18 to 30 who received the YFV17D yellow fever vaccine. Sequencing used CD4+ T cells sorted from PBMCs, obtained about 49 days after the first yellow fever vaccination. The chain employs TRBV5-5 and TRBJ2-1; D not resolved. The DNA of the CDR3 is TGTGCCAGCAGGCCTGGACCCTACAGCGACAATGAGCAGTTCTTC. This translates into CASRPGPYSDNEQFF. The whole variable domain, remainder taken from reference TRBV5-5 and TRBJ2-1, is DAGVTQSPTHLIKTRGQQVTLRCSPISGHKSVSWYQQVLGQGPQFIFQYYEKEERGRGNFPDRFSARQFPNYSSELNVNALLLGDSALYLCASRPGPYSDNEQFFGPGTRLTVL.